The clone carrying this T cell receptor (beta chain) was seen once. The data were obtained in a study of cytomegalovirus exposure and HLA in healthy donors. The PCR used 60 Vbeta and 13 Jbeta primers. Clones were read by immunoSEQ multiplex PCR, and TCRdb kept only the in-frame ones, dropping some. This repertoire shows 150,000 or so clones, roughly four fifths found once; its top ten account for approximately 1.5%. The ends were cut back, 2 bases at V and 5 bases at J, with 16 bases in the middle. The germline gives CDR1 SGHRS, CDR2 YFSETQ. This CDR3 contains 15 residues. V usage is TRBV5-1 and J usage is TRBJ2-5, with D perhaps matching TRBD1 (6 bases). Sequences were obtained from PBMCs. The receptor's source is a man younger than 40 in good health and CMV-seropositive. The CDR3 region is CASSLLGQGQETQYF. The CDR3 region has the DNA TGCGCCAGCAGCTTATTGGGGCAGGGGCAGGAGACCCAGTACTTC.